The 4 T cell receptor beta chains presented below share a single source sample, sequenced in a study of human T cells and chemical hapten exposure. Time point meaning: pre-sensitization, week 0. The treatment denotes: therapeutic diphenylcyclopropenone sensitization with weekly scalp DPC. MiXCR, run by TCRdb on the RACE reads, gives a single entry per CDR3 protein. The sample holds 85,000 to 130,000 distinct CDR3 sequences, roughly 12% seen once. This specimen consisted of whole blood, obtained in connection with sensitization to the hapten diphenylcyclopropenone (DPC). Receptor source: a woman in her forties or fifties with alopecia areata. Some clones in this sample may be carry-over from other donors' samples.

This clonotype was counted only a few times. This sequence joins TRBV20-1 and TRBJ2-3; TRBD1 or TRBD2 may be the D gene (5 bases each). CDR1 DFQATT and CDR2 SNEGSKA come from the germline V gene (reference sequence). This CDR3 comprises 14 residues. V shed 1 base and J shed 8 bases, with 16 bases lying between them. The CDR3 nucleotides are TGCAGTGCTAGAGTATCCGGGACCATATCTACGCAGTATTTT. This codes for CSARVSGTISTQYF.

The rearrangement joins TRBV15 to TRBJ1-6; D unclear. Per germline, CDR1 LNHNV and CDR2 YYDKDF (reference sequence). The CDR3 has 14 residues. Trimming stripped 2 bases from V and 5 bases from J, with 7 bases between. The CDR3 nucleotides read TGTGCCACCAGCAGATTTGGGCATAATTCACCCCTCCACTTT. Translating gives CATSRFGHNSPLHF.

V gene TRBV14 combines with J gene TRBJ1-6, with D perhaps TRBD1 (5 bases). Trimming pared 4 bases from V and 11 bases from J, leaving 12 bases between. Germline V gives CDR1 SGHDN, CDR2 FVKESK. This CDR3 has 13 residues. The CDR3 coding sequence is TGTGCCAGCAGCCCCAGGGATAGGACACCCCTCCACTTT. It is translated as CASSPRDRTPLHF.

This clonotype occurred a few times. J is TRBJ2-6 and V is TRBV5-1; no clear D. The CDR3 is 19 residues long. The ends were cut back, 1 base at V and 2 bases at J, with 19 bases in the middle. Germline CDR1 SGHRS, CDR2 YFSETQ. The CDR3 reads CASSLSAVLGKTGANVLTF. CDR3 coding DNA: TGCGCCAGCAGCTTGAGCGCCGTCTTGGGCAAGACTGGGGCCAACGTCCTGACTTTC.